One T cell receptor beta chain is described in this entry. Its recognized antigen is unknown. One base away there is no much larger clone; base qualities are not given. The CDR3 runs 14 amino acids, cysteine and phenylalanine included. The DNA shown is the 42-base CDR3, in frame from base 1. CDR1 is given as ENHRY and CDR2 as SYGVKD, both from the germline V gene. The trim is 10 bases for V and 2 bases for J, with a gap of 17 bases between the germline ends. These data belong to a study of cytomegalovirus exposure and HLA in healthy donors (dated by TCRdb to about 2017). Looking at the study overall: According to a later analysis, the 120 or so validation repertoires were produced on the same platform as the roughly 700 repertoires of the first cohort. The study aimed to test whether cataloging public T cell receptors could reveal signatures of past pathogen exposure. High-throughput TCR immunosequencing, statistical association of individual TCRs with disease status, and machine learning were combined to predict cytomegalovirus infection status. Besides the first cohort of approximately 710 subjects, a separate validation cohort made up of over 95 different subjects was used. The investigation overall reported the following: The authors suggested that the approach could potentially be extended to other disease states and immunological phenotypes. Subsequent analysis determined that TCRs grouped into clusters in the first cohort also showed a tendency toward co-occurrence across the roughly 110 validation repertoires, and 94% of cluster scores exceeded 0. A later analysis lacked HLA typing for the validation cohort, so it scored co-occurrence in that cohort across all 120 or so repertoires. Most TCR sequences were observed very rarely across donors, whereas some public TCRs were present in many individuals. The study listed 164 TCR beta chains as associated with cytomegalovirus. In vitro tests confirmed that a few of the cytomegalovirus-associated TCR beta chains recognize cytomegalovirus antigens. Cytomegalovirus status was reported to be diagnosed by the classifier with high specificity and sensitivity in both the original and validation cohorts.

Receptors were amplified or captured by the immunoSEQ multiplex PCR assay. Concerning the study's data processing: To diagnose cytomegalovirus status from the catalog of TCR beta chain sequences, a statistical classification framework was built. Not all clones reach the TCRdb copy of this immuneACCESS table, which keeps in-frame sequences only. Checked studies attribute under half of the gap to unresolved V genes and leave the rest unexplained. V, J and clone size are those of that table, while D and trimming were read from the DNA. The sample yields approximately 120,000 clones; 95% to 97% were counted once. The top ten constitute about 1.8% of the sample. The donors were included in the validation cohort of roughly 120 subjects, a group kept apart from the approximately 650-subject first cohort.

The TCR comes from a man between 18 and 35 years old in good health and CMV-seronegative. The rearranged segments are TRBV10-3 and TRBJ1-2; a weak D assignment points to TRBD1 (6 bases agree). The sample taken for sequencing was PBMCs. The sequenced DNA: TGTGCCACTAAGGACAGCCTAATAAACTATGGCTACACCTTC. It encodes CATKDSLINYGYTF.